In its sample, the clone carrying this TCR beta chain was seen once. The CDR3 has 11 residues. The germline gives CDR1 MGHDK, CDR2 SYGVNS. Trimming took off 3 bases at V and 4 bases at J, with 4 bases between the two ends. These data originate in a study of T cell responses to AZD1222 COVID-19 vaccine. Using immunoSEQ multiplex PCR, the repertoire was profiled, and TCRdb retains in-frame clones only, with some absent. The top ten clones hold about 6% of a sample with some 95,000 clones, 70% to 90% of them seen once. The material sequenced was peripheral blood, taken on day 0 of AZD1222 vaccination. This clonotype originated in an adult in good health. V is TRBV25-1 and J is TRBJ2-7; D remains ambiguous. For the CDR3, the DNA is TGTGCCAGCAGTGAGAAGTACGAGCAGTACTTC. Its translation is CASSEKYEQYF.